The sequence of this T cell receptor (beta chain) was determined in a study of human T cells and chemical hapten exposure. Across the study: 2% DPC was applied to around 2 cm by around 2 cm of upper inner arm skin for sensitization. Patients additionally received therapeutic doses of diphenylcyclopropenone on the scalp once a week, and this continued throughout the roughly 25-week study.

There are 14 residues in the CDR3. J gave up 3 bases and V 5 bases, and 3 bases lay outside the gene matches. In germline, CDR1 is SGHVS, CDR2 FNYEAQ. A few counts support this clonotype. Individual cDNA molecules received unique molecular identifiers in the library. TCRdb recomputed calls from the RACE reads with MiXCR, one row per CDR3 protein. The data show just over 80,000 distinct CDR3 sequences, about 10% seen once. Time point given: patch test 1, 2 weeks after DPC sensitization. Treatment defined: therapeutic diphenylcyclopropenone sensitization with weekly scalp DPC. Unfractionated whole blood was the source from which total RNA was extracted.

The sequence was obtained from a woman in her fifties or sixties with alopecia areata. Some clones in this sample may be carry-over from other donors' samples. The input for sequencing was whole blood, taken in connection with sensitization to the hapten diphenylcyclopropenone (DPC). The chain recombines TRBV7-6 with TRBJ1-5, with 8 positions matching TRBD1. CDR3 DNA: TGTGCCAGCAGCCGACAGGGGATCAATCAGCCCCAGCATTTT. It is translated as CASSRQGINQPQHF. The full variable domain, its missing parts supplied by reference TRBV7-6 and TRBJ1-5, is GAGVSQSPRYKVTKRGQDVALRCDPISGHVSLYWYRQALGQGPEFLTYFNYEAQQDKSGLPNDRFSAERPEGSISTLTIQRTEQRDSAMYRCASSRQGINQPQHFGDGTRLSIL.